Detailed here is one T cell receptor beta chain. Its antigen remains unknown. This sample is drawn from a study of cytomegalovirus exposure and HLA in healthy donors. Germline V gene sequence: CDR1 SGHNT, CDR2 YYREEE (reference sequence). J was trimmed by 5 bases and V by 0 bases; bases with no gene match: 5. CDR3 length equals 15 residues. Primers: 60 Vbeta forward and 13 Jbeta reverse. Sequenced by immunoSEQ multiplex PCR; TCRdb stores in-frame clones only, minus some. Of over 100,000 clones detected, about 83% appear once; the ten largest clones hold 2% to 3%. Study-level points and caveats: The authors enumerated some 160 TCR beta chains as linked to cytomegalovirus. Clonal expansion was found to be greater in HLA-associated TCR beta chains than in equally common others in a later analysis.

This TCR was recovered from a female donor in good health and CMV-seronegative. What was sequenced was PBMCs. This chain joins TRBV5-4 and TRBJ2-5; TRBD2 matches 9 bases. The CDR3 sequence: CASSLGSGGGETQYF. The CDR3 nucleotides read TGTGCCAGCAGCTTGGGTAGCGGGGGCGGGGAGACCCAGTACTTC. The full variable domain, in which reference TRBV5-4 and TRBJ2-5 provide the parts outside the CDR3, is ETGVTQSPTHLIKTRGQQVTLRCSSQSGHNTVSWYQQALGQGPQFIFQYYREEENGRGNFPPRFSGLQFPNYSSELNVNALELDDSALYLCASSLGSGGGETQYFGPGTRLLVL.